This T cell receptor beta chain stems from a study of OX40 agonist ivuxolimab in advanced cancers. About the study: Patients treated during dose escalation were battling hepatocellular carcinoma, melanoma, renal cell or head and neck cancer. Partial responses were recorded for three patients, including one with hepatocellular carcinoma and two with cutaneous melanoma. Findings and caveats of the study: More expanded clones were seen, on average, in CD8+ T cells than in CD4+.

V lost 5 bases and J lost 7, with 14 bases in between. CDR3 length: 12 amino acids. Germline values: CDR1 GTSNPN, CDR2 SVGIG (reference sequence). Note on this clone: What it recognizes is unknown.

The protocol was immunoSEQ multiplex PCR, while the TCRdb copy is restricted to in-frame clones and leaves out a portion. The sample shows approximately 89,000 clones, 80% to 90% of them seen only once. Sequences were derived from CD4+ or CD8+ T cells sorted from blood, sampled in a trial of the OX40 agonist ivuxolimab. The chain carries TRBV30 and TRBJ1-2; D is undetermined. This sequence originates from an adult with an advanced solid tumor such as melanoma, head and neck, liver or kidney cancer. For the CDR3, the DNA is TGTGCCTGGGCGGCAGGTACGGGTGGCTACACCTTC. This encodes CAWAAGTGGYTF.